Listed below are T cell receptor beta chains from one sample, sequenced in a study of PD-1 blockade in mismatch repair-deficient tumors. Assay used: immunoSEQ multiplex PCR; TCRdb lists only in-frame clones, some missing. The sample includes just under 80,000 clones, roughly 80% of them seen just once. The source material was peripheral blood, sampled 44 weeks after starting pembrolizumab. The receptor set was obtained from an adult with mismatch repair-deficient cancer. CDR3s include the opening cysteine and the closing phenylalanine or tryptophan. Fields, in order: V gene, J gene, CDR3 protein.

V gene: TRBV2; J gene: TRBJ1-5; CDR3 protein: CASSQGAGQPQHF
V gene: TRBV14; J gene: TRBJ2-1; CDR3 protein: CASSQDWERPREQFF
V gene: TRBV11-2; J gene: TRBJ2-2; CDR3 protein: CASSLPGQYTGELFF
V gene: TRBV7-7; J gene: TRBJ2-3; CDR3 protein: CASSLIGGTDTQYF
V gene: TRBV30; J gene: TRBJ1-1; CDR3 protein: CAWSVTYSATNTEAFF
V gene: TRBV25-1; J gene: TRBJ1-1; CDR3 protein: CASSEWEKRAFF
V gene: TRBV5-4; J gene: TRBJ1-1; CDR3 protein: CASSRQGGNTEAFF
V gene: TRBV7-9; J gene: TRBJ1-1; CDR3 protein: CASRLKPKTLMNTEAFF
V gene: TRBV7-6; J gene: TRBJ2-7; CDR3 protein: CASSLAQERRGEQYF
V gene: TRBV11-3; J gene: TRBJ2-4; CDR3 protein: CASSPVGKNIQYF
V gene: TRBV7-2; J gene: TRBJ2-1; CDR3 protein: CASPNEQFF
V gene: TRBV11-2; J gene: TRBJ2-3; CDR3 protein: CASSLALPGSTDTQYF
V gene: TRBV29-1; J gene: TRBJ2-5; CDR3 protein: CSVPGLAEETQYF
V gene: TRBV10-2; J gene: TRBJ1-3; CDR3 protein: CASSESGHSGNTIYF
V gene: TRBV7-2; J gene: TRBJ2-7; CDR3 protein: CASSFEPRYEQYF
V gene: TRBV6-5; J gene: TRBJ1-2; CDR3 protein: CASSYGGFNYGYTF
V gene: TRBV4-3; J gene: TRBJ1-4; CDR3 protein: CASSQGQGVGREKLFF
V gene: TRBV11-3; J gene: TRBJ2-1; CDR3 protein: CASSLWGSDNEQFF
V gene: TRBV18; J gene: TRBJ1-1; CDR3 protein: CASSPGPMNTEAFF
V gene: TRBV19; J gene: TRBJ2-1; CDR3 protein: CASSITSSRNEQFF
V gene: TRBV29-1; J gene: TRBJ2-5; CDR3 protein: CSVGPGETQYF
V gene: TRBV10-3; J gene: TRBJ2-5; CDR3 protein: CAISEYEDAETQYF
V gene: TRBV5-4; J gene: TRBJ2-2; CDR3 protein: CASSRTGMNTGELFF
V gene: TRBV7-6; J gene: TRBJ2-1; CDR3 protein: CASSSGLAGGPIFF
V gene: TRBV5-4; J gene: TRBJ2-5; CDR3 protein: CASSAGLAGAETQYF
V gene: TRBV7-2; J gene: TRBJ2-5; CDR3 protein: CASSLGGGGGETQYF
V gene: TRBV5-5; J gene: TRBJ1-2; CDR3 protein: CASSEDSNYGYTF
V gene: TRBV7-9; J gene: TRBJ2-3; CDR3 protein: CASSWGQTPSTDTQYF
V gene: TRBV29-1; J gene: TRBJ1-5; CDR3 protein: CSVEGVGSNQPQHF
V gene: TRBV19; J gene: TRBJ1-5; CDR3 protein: CASSPTGMGNQPQHF